The rows below give T cell receptor beta chains drawn from one sample of a study of T-cell reconstitution after alpha-beta-depleted transplantation in children. TCRdb re-called the PCR reads with MiXCR, one entry per CDR3 protein. The profile shows 500,000 or so distinct CDR3 sequences, over 25% of them singletons. The starting material was PBMCs from the stem cell graft donor, obtained from the stem cell graft. These receptors were obtained from a human donor who donated a stem cell graft to a child with aplastic anemia. The CDR3 runs from the conserved cysteine through the conserved F or W.

>TRBJ1-2|TRBV4-2
CASSQDGSVNYGYTF
>TRBJ1-5|TRBV5-1
CASSVETGVEPQHF
>TRBJ1-1|TRBV3-1
CASSQGLLVPEAFF
>TRBJ1-2|TRBV20-1
CSASWDRGPYGYTF
>TRBJ2-1|TRBV5-4
CASSQTSAYNEQFF
>TRBJ2-2|TRBV20-1
CSARGWQGQNTGELFF
>TRBJ1-4|TRBV20-1
CSARAPWDRGSGEKLFF
>TRBJ1-3|TRBV11-3
CASSFWRGHSGNTIYF
>TRBJ1-3|TRBV7-2
CASSYTGVANTIYF
>TRBJ2-4|TRBV3-1
CASSLGYARIQYF
>TRBJ2-7|TRBV6-2/TRBV6-3
CASSYSSTGTYEQYF
>TRBJ1-2|TRBV20-1
CSARRQEAIYGYTF
>TRBJ1-2|TRBV29-1
CSVEDGAGRAEGYTF